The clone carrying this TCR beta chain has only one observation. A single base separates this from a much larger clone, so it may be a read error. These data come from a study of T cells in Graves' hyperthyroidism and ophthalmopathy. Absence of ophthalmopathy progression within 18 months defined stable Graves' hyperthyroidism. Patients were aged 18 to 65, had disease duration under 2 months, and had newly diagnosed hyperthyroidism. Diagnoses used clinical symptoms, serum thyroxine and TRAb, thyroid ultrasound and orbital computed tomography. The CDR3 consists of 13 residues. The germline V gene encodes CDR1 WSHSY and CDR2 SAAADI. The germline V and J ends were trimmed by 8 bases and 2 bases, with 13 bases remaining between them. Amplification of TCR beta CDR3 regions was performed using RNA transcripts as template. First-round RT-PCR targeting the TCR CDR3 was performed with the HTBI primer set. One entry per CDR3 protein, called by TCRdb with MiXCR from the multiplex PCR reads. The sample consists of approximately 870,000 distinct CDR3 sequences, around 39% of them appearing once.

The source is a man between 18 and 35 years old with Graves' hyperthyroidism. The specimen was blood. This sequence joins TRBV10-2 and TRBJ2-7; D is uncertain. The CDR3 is CASEHTEPYEQYF. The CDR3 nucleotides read TGCGCCAGCGAGCATACGGAGCCCTACGAGCAGTACTTC.